What follows is one T cell receptor beta chain and its context. Its specific antigen is unknown. Nothing much larger sits one base from this clone, and base qualities are not available. Donors were healthy HIV-negative adults with no recently reported acute infections or vaccinations. Only Caucasian adults living in Nashville, Tennessee, USA were represented among the donors. CD4+ T cells were enriched through magnetic negative selection, after which naive cells were positively selected on CD45RA and the remaining negative fraction served as the memory subset. Blood was collected by leukapheresis, and PBMCs were isolated by Ficoll-Histopaque density gradient centrifugation and then cryopreserved in liquid nitrogen vapor phase. Analytical flow cytometry was used to check the purity and quantity of every magnetically sorted T cell population. Genomic DNA was isolated from each sorted fraction and quantified by UV absorbance on a Nanodrop 2000c.

The source of the sample is a study of shared clonotypes between healthy human individuals (dated by TCRdb to the early 2020s). For context, the study as a whole: A couple of women and a few men aged 18 to 49 years were included in the cohort. Per donor, three plates each were used for CD4 naive and CD4 memory, two for CD8 naive, and one for CD8 memory. To estimate repertoire size and how much clonotype sharing occurs between individuals, the study deeply sequenced the blood TCR repertoires of five healthy adults. Different laboratories and diverse techniques were used to prepare libraries and sequence TCR repertoires, to increase sequencing depth and limit assay-specific biases. Each donor's leukapheresis produced roughly between about 0.9 and 9.5 billion PBMCs. The paper's findings and limits, for the study overall: The small number of donors limited the genetic and exposure-history diversity represented. Sampling was restricted to blood, and TCR repertoires in tissue are likely to differ from TCR repertoires in blood. Based on pairwise subsampling, the degree of clonotype sharing among donors was expected to be affected by sequencing depth. Clonotypes shared by all four sorted-subset donors showed higher generation probabilities than non-shared clonotypes. Rarefaction of sorted-subset datasets indicated incomplete sequencing despite the large sequencing depth. Around 5.4% of naive CD4, approximately 3.7% of naive CD8, approximately 2.2% of memory CD4, and 0.35% to 0.4% of memory CD8 clonotypes were shared across several donors. Naive subsets generally had larger estimated clonotype richness than memory subsets.

The junction shows trimming of 2 bases on V and 10 bases on J, plus 13 bases between the germline ends. CDR1 and CDR2 (MDHEN, SYDVKM) derive from the germline V gene. The CDR3 contains 13 residues, cysteine and phenylalanine counted. The sequence is cut down to CDR3 DNA, 39 bases in frame from base 1. Using the deep immunoSEQ assay, multiplex PCR amplified TCR CDR3 regions from genomic DNA. Genomic DNA extracted from each cell subset was distributed evenly over all wells of several immunoSEQ 96-well plates, and each plate served as one replicate. For sorted subsets, approximately 200 ng of genomic DNA, equivalent to 25,000 to 35,000 T cell genomes, went into each replicate PCR. The purified libraries were quantified using a Qubit 3.0 fluorometer, sized with a Bioanalyzer 2100, and then quantified again using the KAPA Library Quantification kit. Each immunoSEQ 96-well plate was sequenced on its own single-read 150-cycle Illumina NextSeq 550 flow cell. Under the source paper's analysis protocol: The immunoSEQ output contained only junctional sequences without quality scores, so filtering could not match that applied to full-length reads. Sequences were annotated with PyIR, a Python wrapper for IgBLAST v1.9, and V/J genes and CDR3 were assigned using IMGT germline references. Any read was removed if the V/J assignment was weak (E-value above 1e-6), the CDR3 was missing, or the read contained stop codons, out-of-frame junctions, or ambiguous translated residues. V3J clonotypes were defined as sequences sharing the same inferred V gene, J gene, and CDR3 amino acid sequence. To compute the percentage overlap between repertoires, the number of shared unique clonotypes was divided by the size of the smaller repertoire. Repertoire richness was assessed with RTK rarefaction, the Chao1 estimator, and Recon v2.1 estimates of unobserved clonotypes. Generation probabilities were computed with OLGA for all TCRbeta clonotypes obtained by the gDNA method from a handful of donors. TCRdb mirrors the immuneACCESS table, restricted to in-frame sequences. Some clones are absent from its copies; in checked studies, under half trace to an unresolved V gene, and the reason for the others is unknown. V and J calls and clone size are as listed in that table; D and trimming were resolved from the DNA. The sample table contains fewer than 3 million clones; only one count was recorded for just under 95% of them. The biggest ten clones account for approximately 0.4% of the sample.

Sequenced: naive CD4+ T cells from PBMCs. The cell subset or site tag for this specimen amounts to: CD45RA+ positively selected. This TCR derives from a man aged 18 to 29 in good health. Some clones in this sample may be carry-over from other donors' samples. The chain links TRBV28 with TRBJ2-3, with the D gene call left open. Here is the DNA: TGTGCCAGCAGTTTAATCGCTACGTCGGCGCAGTATTTT. Its translation reads: CASSLIATSAQYF.